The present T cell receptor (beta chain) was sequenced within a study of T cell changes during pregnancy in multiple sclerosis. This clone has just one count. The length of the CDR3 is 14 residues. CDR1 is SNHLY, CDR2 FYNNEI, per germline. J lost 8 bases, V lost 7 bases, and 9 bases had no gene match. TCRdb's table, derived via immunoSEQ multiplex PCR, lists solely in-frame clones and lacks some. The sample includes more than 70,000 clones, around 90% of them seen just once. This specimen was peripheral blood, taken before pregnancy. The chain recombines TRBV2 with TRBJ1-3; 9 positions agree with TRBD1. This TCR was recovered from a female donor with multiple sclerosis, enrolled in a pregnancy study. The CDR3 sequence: CASTTGTGIHTIYF. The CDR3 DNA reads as TGTGCCAGCACCACCGGGACAGGGATACACACCATATATTTT.